This TCR beta chain is from a study of tumor-infiltrating lymphocytes in primary liver carcinoma. Study as a whole: Patients were both men and women, whose ages ran from 30 to 69 years.

Scientists recovered RNA and DNA together from approximately 20-30 mg of unsorted bulk tissue. None of the patients had received treatment, and all had chronic HBV infection. Per germline, CDR1 LNHDA and CDR2 SQIVND (reference sequence). Trimming took 5 bases from V and 8 from J; bases not matched to a gene: 8. This CDR3 has 14 amino acids. A constant-region primer served to make TCR beta cDNA from about 490 ng total RNA. Three nested multiplex PCR rounds, a slightly modified ARM-PCR, produced the libraries for TCR beta. Rounds one and two of PCR, each of 10 to 11 cycles, were primed with TRBV1-TRBV30 forward primers and a C-beta reverse primer. MiXCR, run by TCRdb on the multiplex PCR reads, gives a single entry per CDR3 protein. The table records over 95,000 distinct CDR3 sequences, almost 70% of them present only once.

V usage is TRBV19 and J usage is TRBJ2-1, with TRBD1 identical over 8 bases. The sequenced material came from liver tumor tissue from sampling region 5. This sample's subset: tumor region T5, tumor centre. The sequence was obtained from a woman in her sixties with primary liver carcinoma and hepatitis B virus infection. This chain's CDR3 is CASSPRTGSDEQFF. Written as DNA, the CDR3 is TGTGCCAGTAGTCCCCGGACAGGGTCGGATGAGCAGTTCTTC.